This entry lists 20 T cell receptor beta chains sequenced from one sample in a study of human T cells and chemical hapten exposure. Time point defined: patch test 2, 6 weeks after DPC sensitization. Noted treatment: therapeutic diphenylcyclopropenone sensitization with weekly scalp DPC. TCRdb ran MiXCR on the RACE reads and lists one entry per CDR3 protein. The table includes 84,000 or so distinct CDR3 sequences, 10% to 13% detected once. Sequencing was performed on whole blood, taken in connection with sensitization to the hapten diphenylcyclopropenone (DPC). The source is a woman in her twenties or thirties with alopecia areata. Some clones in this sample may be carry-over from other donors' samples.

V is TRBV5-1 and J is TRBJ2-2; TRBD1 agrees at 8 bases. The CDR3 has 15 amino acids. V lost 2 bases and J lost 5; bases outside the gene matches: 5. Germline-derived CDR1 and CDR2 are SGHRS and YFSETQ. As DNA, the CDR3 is TGCGCCAGCAGCTTCGGGACAGGCGCAACCGGGGAGCTGTTTTTT. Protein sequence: CASSFGTGATGELFF.

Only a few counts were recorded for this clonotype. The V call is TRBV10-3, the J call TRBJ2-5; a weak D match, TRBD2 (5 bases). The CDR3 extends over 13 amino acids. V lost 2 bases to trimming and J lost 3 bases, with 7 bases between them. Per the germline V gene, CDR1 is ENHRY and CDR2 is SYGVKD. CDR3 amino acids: CAISEPGKETQYF. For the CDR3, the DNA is TGTGCCATCAGTGAGCCGGGGAAAGAGACCCAGTACTTC.

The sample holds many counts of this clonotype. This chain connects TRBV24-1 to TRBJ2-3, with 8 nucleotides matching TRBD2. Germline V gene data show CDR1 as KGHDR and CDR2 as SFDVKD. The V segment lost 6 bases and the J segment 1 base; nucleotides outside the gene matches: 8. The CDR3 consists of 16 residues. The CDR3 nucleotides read TGTGCCACCAGTTTTCTGGGAGCGGGGGGCACAGATACGCAGTATTTT. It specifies CATSFLGAGGTDTQYF.

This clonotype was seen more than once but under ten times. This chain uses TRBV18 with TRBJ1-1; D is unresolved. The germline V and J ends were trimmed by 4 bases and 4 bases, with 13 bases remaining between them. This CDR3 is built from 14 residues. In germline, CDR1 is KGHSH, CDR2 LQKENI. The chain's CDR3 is CASSLNRESTEAFF. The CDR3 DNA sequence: TGTGCCAGCTCACTTAATCGGGAGAGCACTGAAGCTTTCTTT.

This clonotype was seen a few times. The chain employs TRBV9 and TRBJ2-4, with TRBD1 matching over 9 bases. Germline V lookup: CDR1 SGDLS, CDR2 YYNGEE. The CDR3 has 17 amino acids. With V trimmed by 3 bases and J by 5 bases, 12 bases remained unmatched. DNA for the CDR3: TGTGCCAGCAGCGCTCAAACCGGGACAGGGATTGAAAACATTCAGTACTTC. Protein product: CASSAQTGTGIENIQYF.

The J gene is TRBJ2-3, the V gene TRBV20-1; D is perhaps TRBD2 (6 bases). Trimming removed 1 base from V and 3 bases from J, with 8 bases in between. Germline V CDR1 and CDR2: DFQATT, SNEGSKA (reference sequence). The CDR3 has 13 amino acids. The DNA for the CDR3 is TGCAGTGCTAGAGCGGGAGCAACAGATACGCAGTATTTT. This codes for CSARAGATDTQYF.

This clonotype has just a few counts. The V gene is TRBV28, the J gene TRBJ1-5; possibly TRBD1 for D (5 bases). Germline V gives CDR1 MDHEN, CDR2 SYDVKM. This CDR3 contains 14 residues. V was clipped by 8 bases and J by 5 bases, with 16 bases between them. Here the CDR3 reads CASGGPPADQPQHF. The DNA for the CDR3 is TGTGCCAGCGGGGGTCCCCCAGCCGATCAGCCCCAGCATTTT.

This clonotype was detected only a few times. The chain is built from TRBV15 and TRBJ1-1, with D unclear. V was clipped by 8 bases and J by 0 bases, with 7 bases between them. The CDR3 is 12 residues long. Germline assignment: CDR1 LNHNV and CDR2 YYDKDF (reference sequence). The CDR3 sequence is CATRTVNTEAFF. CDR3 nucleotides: TGTGCCACCCGAACAGTGAACACTGAAGCTTTCTTT. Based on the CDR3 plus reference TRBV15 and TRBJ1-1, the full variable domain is DAMVIQNPRYQVTQFGKPVTLSCSQTLNHNVMYWYQQKSSQAPKLLFHYYDKDFNNEADTPDNFQSRRPNTSFCFLDIRSPGLGDTAMYLCATRTVNTEAFFGQGTRLTVV.

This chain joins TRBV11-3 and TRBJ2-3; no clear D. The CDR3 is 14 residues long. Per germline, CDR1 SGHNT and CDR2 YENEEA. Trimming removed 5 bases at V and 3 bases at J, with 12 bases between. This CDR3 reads CASSLAPATDTQYF. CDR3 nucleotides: TGTGCCAGCAGCCTCGCGCCAGCGACAGATACGCAGTATTTT.

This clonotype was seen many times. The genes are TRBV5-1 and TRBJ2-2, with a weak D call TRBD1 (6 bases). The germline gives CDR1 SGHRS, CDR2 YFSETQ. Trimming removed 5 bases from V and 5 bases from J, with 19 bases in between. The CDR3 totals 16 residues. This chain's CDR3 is CASSLTDSLGTGELFF. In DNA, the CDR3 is TGCGCCAGCAGTCTCACGGACAGTTTAGGAACCGGGGAGCTGTTTTTT.

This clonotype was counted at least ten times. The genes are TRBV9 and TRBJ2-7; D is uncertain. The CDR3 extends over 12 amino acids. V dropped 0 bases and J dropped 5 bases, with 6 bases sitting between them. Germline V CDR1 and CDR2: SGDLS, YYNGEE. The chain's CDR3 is CASSVGGNEQYF. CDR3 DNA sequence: TGTGCCAGCAGCGTAGGCGGCAACGAGCAGTACTTC. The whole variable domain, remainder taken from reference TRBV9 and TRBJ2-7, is DSGVTQTPKHLITATGQRVTLRCSPRSGDLSVYWYQQSLDQGLQFLIQYYNGEERAKGNILERFSAQQFPDLHSELNLSSLELGDSALYFCASSVGGNEQYFGPGTRLTVT.

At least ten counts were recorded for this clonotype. The CDR3 reads CASGLGEGHDEQYF. CDR3 DNA: TGTGCCAGCGGGTTGGGGGAGGGCCACGACGAGCAGTACTTC. This chain uses TRBV6-6 with TRBJ2-7, with 7 bases lining up with TRBD2. CDR1 is MNHNY and CDR2 is SVGAGI in the germline V gene (reference sequence). This CDR3 has 14 amino acids. Unmatched junction bases numbered 12, after V lost 8 bases and J lost 5 bases.

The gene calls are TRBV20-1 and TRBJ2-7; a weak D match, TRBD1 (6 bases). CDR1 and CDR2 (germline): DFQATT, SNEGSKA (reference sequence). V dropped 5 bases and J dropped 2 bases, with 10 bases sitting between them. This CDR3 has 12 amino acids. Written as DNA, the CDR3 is TGCAGTGCTGGGACATCTACCTACGAGCAGTACTTC. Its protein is CSAGTSTYEQYF.

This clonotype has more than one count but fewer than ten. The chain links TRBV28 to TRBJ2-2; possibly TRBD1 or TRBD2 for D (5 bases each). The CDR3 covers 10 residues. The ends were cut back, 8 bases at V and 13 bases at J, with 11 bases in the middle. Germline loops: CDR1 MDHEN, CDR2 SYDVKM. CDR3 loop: CASGGPGLFF. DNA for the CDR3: TGTGCCAGCGGGGGACCGGGGCTGTTTTTT.

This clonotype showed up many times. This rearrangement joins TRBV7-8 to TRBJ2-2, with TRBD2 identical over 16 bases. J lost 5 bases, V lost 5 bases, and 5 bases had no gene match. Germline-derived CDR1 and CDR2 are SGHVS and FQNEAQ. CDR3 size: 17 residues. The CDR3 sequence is CASSTGLAGGRTGELFF. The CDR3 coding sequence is TGTGCCAGCAGCACGGGACTAGCGGGAGGGAGGACCGGGGAGCTGTTTTTT.

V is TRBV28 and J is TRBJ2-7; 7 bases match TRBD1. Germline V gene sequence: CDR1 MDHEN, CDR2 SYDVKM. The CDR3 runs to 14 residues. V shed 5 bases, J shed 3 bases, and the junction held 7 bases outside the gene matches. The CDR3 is CASSRTGLLYEQYF. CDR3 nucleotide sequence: TGTGCCAGCAGTAGGACAGGTCTGCTCTACGAGCAGTACTTC.

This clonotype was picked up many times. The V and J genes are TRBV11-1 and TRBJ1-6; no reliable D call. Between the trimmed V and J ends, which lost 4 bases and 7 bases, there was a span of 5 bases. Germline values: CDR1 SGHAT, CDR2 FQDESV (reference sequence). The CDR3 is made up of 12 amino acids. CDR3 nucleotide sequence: TGTGCCAGCAGCTCCGCGAATTCACCCCTCCACTTT. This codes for CASSSANSPLHF.

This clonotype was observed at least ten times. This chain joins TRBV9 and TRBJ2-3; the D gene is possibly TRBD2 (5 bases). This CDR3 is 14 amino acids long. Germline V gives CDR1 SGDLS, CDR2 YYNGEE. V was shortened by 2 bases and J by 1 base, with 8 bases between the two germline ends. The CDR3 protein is CASSVQEGTDTQYF. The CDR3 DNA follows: TGTGCCAGCAGCGTTCAGGAGGGCACAGATACGCAGTATTTT.

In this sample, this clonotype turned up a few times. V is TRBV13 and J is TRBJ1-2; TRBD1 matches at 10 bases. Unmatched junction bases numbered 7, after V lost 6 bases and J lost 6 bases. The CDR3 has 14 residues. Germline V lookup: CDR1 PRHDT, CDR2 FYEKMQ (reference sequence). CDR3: CASRVAGTGDGYTF. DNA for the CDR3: TGTGCCAGCAGGGTAGCCGGGACAGGGGATGGCTACACCTTC.

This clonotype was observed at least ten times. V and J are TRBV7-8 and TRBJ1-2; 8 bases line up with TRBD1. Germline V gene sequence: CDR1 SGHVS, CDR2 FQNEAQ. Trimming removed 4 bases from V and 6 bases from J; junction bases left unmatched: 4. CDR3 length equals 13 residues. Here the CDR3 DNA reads TGTGCCAGCAGCTCCCGGACAGGGAATGGCTACACCTTC. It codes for CASSSRTGNGYTF.